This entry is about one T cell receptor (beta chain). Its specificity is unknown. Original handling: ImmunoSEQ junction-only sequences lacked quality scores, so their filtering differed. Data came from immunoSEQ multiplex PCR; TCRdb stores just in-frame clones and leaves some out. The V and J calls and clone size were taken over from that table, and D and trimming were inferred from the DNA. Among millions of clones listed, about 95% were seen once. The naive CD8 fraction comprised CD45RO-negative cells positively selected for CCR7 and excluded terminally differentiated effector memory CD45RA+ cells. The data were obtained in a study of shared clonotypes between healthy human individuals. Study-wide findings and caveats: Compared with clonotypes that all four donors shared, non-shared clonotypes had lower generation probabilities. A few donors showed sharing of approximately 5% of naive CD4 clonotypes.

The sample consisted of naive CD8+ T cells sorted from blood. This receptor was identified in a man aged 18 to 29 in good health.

CDR3 region: CASSFLAGVGETQYF. The CDR3 DNA reads as TGTGCCAGCAGCTTTCTAGCGGGAGTCGGAGAGACCCAGTACTTC. The chain uses TRBV7-9 and TRBJ2-5; 10 bases align to TRBD2. CDR3 size: 15 residues. The germline V gene has CDR1 SEHNR and CDR2 FQNEAQ (reference sequence). The V and J ends lost 3 bases and 4 bases, in that order; junction bases with no gene match: 5.